The TCR beta chain under discussion was sequenced for a study of Graves' ophthalmopathy and Graves' hyperthyroidism. Study results and caveats: Researchers report that a 13-signature model separated ophthalmopathy from stable hyperthyroidism, posting 87.88% sensitivity and more than 70% specificity.

The CDR3 runs 12 residues. Trimming took 9 bases from V and 5 from J; bases not matched to a gene: 6. Germline CDR1 is MNHNS and CDR2 is SASEGT. Enrollment excluded any patients with other autoimmune diseases, uncontrolled infections, pregnancy or lactation. The authors diagnosed from clinical symptoms, serum thyroxine, TRAb, thyroid ultrasound and orbital computed tomography. Out of more than 8.5 ml of fresh peripheral blood, PBMCs were obtained. The TCR beta CDR3 regions underwent amplification from RNA transcripts. HTBI primers primed a first-round RT-PCR, and a second-round multiplex PCR followed. MiXCR, applied by TCRdb to the multiplex PCR reads, yields one record per CDR3 protein. In the table there are about 200,000 distinct CDR3 sequences, roughly 29% of which are singletons. A note on this clonotype: Its target is not known.

This chain uses TRBV6-1 with TRBJ2-7, with 8 bases that match TRBD2. This clonotype was obtained from a man aged 45-65 years with Graves' ophthalmopathy. The sample was peripheral blood. CDR3 sequence: CASRTSLHEQYF. The CDR3 DNA reads as TGTGCCAGTAGGACTAGCCTCCACGAGCAGTACTTC.